The 7 T cell receptor beta chains below were found in one sample sequenced in a study of CD8 T cells in ankylosing spondylitis. TCRdb re-called the 5' RACE reads with MiXCR, one entry per CDR3 protein. The sample consists of roughly 490,000 distinct CDR3 sequences, roughly 5.3% of them appearing once. Study outcomes and limitations: A TCR beta motif of about eight highly homologous variants appeared characteristic of ankylosing spondylitis blood.

These receptors' targets are unknown. The source material was blood, either unsorted or a sorted T cell fraction (not recorded which). These receptors were obtained from a male donor with ankylosing spondylitis.

This clonotype came up many times. The chain couples TRBV7-2 to TRBJ1-5; no clear D gene. V lost 5 bases, J lost 5 bases, and 13 bases lay in between. The CDR3 runs 14 residues. Germline CDR1 SGHTA, CDR2 FQGNSA. CDR3 protein: CASSEEVSYQPQHF. The CDR3 bases are TGTGCCAGCAGCGAAGAGGTCTCCTATCAGCCCCAGCATTTT.

The table lists this clonotype with many counts. The V call is TRBV20-1, the J call TRBJ1-5; D ambiguous. Germline CDR1 and CDR2: DFQATT and SNEGSKA (reference sequence). Trimming removed 1 base from V and 0 bases from J, with 16 bases in between. The CDR3 is 17 residues long. The CDR3 DNA is TGCAGTGCTAGAGCCGCGGAGGTAGCATATAGCAATCAGCCCCAGCATTTT. Translation gives CSARAAEVAYSNQPQHF.

There are a few counts of this clonotype. J is TRBJ2-2 and V is TRBV7-2; D call uncertain. Germline V gives CDR1 SGHTA, CDR2 FQGNSA. V was cut by 4 bases and J by 5 bases, with 11 bases left in between. The CDR3 runs 14 residues. CDR3 in amino acids: CASSYNGPTGELFF. The CDR3 DNA reads as TGTGCCAGCAGCTACAACGGCCCGACCGGGGAGCTGTTTTTT.

This clonotype came up many times. The gene calls are TRBV20-1 and TRBJ2-1, with D tentatively TRBD1 (6 bases). V lost 3 bases and J lost 3, with 15 bases in between. The CDR3 is made up of 15 amino acids. CDR1 DFQATT and CDR2 SNEGSKA come from the germline V gene (reference sequence). CDR3 sequence (DNA): TGCAGTGCTAGGGGGCGGATGACAGGCTACAATGAGCAGTTCTTC. Amino acids: CSARGRMTGYNEQFF.

Many counts were recorded for this clonotype. The chain employs TRBV6-1 and TRBJ1-2; 7 nucleotides match TRBD1. Trimming removed 9 bases from V and 4 bases from J; junction bases left unmatched: 8. This CDR3 is built from 13 residues. Germline lookup yields CDR1 MNHNS and CDR2 SASEGT. CDR3 nucleotide sequence: TGTGCCAGTTGGGACAGAGTGAGCTATGGCTACACCTTC. This encodes CASWDRVSYGYTF.

This clonotype was detected ten times or more. Mismatch with germline at one junction end may stem from a read error. This chain joins TRBV11-2 and TRBJ2-1; 7 positions agree with TRBD2. CDR3 length: 15 amino acids. The germline CDR1 and CDR2 sequences are SGHAT and FQNNGV. In DNA, the CDR3 is TGTGCCAGCATCTTAAGCGGGGCTTACTACAATGAGCAGTTCTTC. It yields the protein CASILSGAYYNEQFF.

This clonotype occurred many times. The chain employs TRBV18 and TRBJ1-1; D is uncertain. The germline V gene encodes CDR1 KGHSH and CDR2 LQKENI. The V end lost 2 bases, the J end lost 0 bases, and 10 bases lay between the germline ends. CDR3 length equals 15 residues. CDR3 sequence (DNA): TGTGCCAGCTCACCAGGGTCCTACTTGAACACTGAAGCTTTCTTT. It specifies CASSPGSYLNTEAFF.